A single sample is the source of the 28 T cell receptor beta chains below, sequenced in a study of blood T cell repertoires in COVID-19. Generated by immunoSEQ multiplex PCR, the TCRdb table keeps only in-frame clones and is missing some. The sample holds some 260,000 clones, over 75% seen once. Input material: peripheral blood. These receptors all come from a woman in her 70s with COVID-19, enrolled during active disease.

CDR3 coding DNA: TGCGCCAGCAGCCAAGAGGGGCCGGGCACCAGGCCCCAGCATTTT. Its protein product is CASSQEGPGTRPQHF. This rearrangement joins TRBV4-1 to TRBJ1-5, with D tentatively TRBD1 (5 bases). Trimming pared 0 bases from V and 9 bases from J, leaving 15 bases between. Germline CDR1 and CDR2: MGHRA and YSYEKL. The CDR3 is 15 residues long.

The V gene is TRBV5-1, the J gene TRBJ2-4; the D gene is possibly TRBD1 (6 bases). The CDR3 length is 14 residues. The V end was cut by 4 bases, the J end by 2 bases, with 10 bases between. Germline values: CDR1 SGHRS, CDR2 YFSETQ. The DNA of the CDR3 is TGCGCCAGCAGCCCCAGGGGTTCCAAAAACATTCAGTACTTC. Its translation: CASSPRGSKNIQYF.

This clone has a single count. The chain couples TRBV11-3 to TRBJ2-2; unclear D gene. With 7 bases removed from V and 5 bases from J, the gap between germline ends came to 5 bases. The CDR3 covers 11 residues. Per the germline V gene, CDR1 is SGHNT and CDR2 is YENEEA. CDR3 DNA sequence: TGTGCCAGCACCCTAACCGGGGAGCTGTTTTTT. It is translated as CASTLTGELFF. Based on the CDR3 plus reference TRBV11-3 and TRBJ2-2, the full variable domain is EAGVVQSPRYKIIEKKQPVAFWCNPISGHNTLYWYLQNLGQGPELLIRYENEEAVDDSQLPKDRFSAERLKGVDSTLKIQPAELGDSAVYLCASTLTGELFFGEGSRLTVL.

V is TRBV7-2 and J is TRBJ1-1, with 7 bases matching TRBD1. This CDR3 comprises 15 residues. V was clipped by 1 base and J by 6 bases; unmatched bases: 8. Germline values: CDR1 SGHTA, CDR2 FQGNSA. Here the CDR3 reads CASSLEGTALPEAFF. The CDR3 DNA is TGTGCCAGCAGCTTAGAGGGGACAGCGCTCCCTGAAGCTTTCTTT.

CDR3 protein: CASSPSRLAYNEQFF. CDR3 DNA sequence: TGTGCCAGCAGCCCTTCGAGACTAGCTTACAATGAGCAGTTCTTC. The rearrangement joins TRBV28 to TRBJ2-1; 7 bases align to TRBD2. The ends lost 6 bases at V and 4 bases at J; junction bases unmatched: 9. The CDR3 is made up of 15 amino acids. The germline V gene encodes CDR1 MDHEN and CDR2 SYDVKM.

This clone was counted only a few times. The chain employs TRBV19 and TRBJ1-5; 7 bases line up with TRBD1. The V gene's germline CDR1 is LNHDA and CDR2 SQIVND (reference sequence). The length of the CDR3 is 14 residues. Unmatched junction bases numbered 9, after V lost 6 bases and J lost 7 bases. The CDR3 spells CASRRQGFNQPQHF. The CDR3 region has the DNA TGTGCCAGTAGAAGACAGGGTTTTAACCAGCCCCAGCATTTT. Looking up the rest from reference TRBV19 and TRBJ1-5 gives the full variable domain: DGGITQSPKYLFRKEGQNVTLSCEQNLNHDAMYWYRQDPGQGLRLIYYSQIVNDFQKGDIAEGYSVSREKKESFPLTVTSAQKNPTAFYLCASRRQGFNQPQHFGDGTRLSIL.

The DNA for the CDR3 is TGTGCCAGCAGTCGACCAGACCGGACAGGAAACTATGGCTACACCTTC. Amino acid sequence: CASSRPDRTGNYGYTF. The chain employs TRBV6-2 or TRBV6-3 and TRBJ1-2; 7 bases map to TRBD1. Germline-derived CDR1 and CDR2 are MNHEY and SVGEGT. CDR3 size: 16 residues. With V trimmed by 5 bases and J by 2 bases, 11 bases remained unmatched.

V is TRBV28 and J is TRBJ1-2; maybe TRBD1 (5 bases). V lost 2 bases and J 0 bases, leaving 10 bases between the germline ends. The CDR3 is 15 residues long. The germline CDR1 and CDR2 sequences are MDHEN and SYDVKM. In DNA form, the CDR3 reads TGTGCCAGCAGTTTACGTTGGGGCGCTAACTATGGCTACACCTTC. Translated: CASSLRWGANYGYTF.

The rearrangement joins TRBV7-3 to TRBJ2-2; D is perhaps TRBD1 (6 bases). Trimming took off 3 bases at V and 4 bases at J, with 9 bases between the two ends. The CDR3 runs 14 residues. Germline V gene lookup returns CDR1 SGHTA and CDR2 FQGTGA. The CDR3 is CASSLDSSTGELFF. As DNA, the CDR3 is TGTGCCAGCAGCTTGGACAGCTCCACCGGGGAGCTGTTTTTT.

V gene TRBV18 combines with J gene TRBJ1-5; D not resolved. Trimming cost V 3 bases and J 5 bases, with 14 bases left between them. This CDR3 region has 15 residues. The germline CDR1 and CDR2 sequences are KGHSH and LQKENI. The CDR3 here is CASSPFQENDQPQHF. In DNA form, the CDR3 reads TGTGCCAGCTCACCTTTCCAGGAAAACGATCAGCCCCAGCATTTT. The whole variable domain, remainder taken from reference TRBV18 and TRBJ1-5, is NAGVMQNPRHLVRRRGQEARLRCSPMKGHSHVYWYRQLPEEGLKFMVYLQKENIIDESGMPKERFSAEFPKEGPSILRIQQVVRGDSAAYFCASSPFQENDQPQHFGDGTRLSIL.

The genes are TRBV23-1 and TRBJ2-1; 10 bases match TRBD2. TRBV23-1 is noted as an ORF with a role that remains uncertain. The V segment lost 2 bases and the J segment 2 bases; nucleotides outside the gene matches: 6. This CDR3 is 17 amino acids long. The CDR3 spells CASSQLTLAGAYNEQFF. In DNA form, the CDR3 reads TGCGCCAGCAGTCAACTCACCCTAGCGGGAGCCTACAATGAGCAGTTCTTC.

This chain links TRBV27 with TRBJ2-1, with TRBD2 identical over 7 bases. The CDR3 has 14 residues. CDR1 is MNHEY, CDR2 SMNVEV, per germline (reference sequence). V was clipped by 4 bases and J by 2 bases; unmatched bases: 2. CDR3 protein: CASSYLAAYNEQFF. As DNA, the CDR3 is TGTGCCAGCAGTTACCTAGCGGCCTACAATGAGCAGTTCTTC.

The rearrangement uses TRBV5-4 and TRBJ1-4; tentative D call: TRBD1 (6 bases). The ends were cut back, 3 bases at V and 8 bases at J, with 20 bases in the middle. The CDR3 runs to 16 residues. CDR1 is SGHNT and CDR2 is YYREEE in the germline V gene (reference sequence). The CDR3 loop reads CASSSKSGTREEKLFF. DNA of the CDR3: TGTGCCAGCAGCTCTAAATCCGGGACAAGAGAGGAAAAACTGTTTTTT.

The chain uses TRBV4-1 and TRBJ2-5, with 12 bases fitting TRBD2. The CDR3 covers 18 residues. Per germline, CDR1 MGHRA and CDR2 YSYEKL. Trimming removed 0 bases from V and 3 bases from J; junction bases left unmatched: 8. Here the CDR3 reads CASSQDPRTSGTEETQYF. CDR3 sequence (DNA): TGCGCCAGCAGCCAAGATCCCCGGACTAGCGGGACCGAAGAGACCCAGTACTTC.

CDR3 sequence (DNA): TGTGCCAGTAGCGGACAGGGAATCGGTGAGCAGTTCTTC. It translates to CASSGQGIGEQFF. The chain has TRBV19 and TRBJ2-1; 8 bases map to TRBD1. V trimming: 6 bases; J trimming: 9 bases; junction bases outside the gene matches: 7. The CDR3 contains 13 residues. Germline lookup yields CDR1 LNHDA and CDR2 SQIVND (reference sequence).

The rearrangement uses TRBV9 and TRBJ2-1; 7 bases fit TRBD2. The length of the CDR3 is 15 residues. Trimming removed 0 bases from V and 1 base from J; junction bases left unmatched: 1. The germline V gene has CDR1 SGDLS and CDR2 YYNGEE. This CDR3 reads CASSVGRESYNEQFF. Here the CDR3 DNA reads TGTGCCAGCAGCGTAGGGCGGGAGTCCTACAATGAGCAGTTCTTC.

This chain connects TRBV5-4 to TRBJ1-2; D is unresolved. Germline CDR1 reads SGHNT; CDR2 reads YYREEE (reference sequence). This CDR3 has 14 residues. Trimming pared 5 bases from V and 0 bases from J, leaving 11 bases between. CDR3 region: CASRIVGANYGYTF. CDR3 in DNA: TGTGCCAGCAGGATCGTTGGAGCTAACTATGGCTACACCTTC.

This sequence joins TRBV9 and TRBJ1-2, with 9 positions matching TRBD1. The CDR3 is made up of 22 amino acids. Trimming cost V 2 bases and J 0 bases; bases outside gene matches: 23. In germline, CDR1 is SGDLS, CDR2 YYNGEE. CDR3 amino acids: CASSVQVWQGGTGREANYGYTF. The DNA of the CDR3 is TGTGCCAGCAGCGTTCAGGTTTGGCAGGGAGGGACAGGGAGGGAGGCTAACTATGGCTACACCTTC.

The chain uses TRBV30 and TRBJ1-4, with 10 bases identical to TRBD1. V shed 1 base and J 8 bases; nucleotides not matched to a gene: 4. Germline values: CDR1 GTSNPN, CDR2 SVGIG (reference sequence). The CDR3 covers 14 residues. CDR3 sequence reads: CAWSGTGGMEKLFF. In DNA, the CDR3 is TGTGCCTGGAGTGGGACAGGGGGTATGGAAAAACTGTTTTTT.

CDR3 amino acids: CASSLRGGGPSDTQYF. The DNA of the CDR3 is TGTGCCAGCAGCCTTAGAGGGGGAGGGCCTTCTGATACGCAGTATTTT. The chain is built from TRBV11-3 and TRBJ2-3; D might be TRBD2 (7 bases). Germline values: CDR1 SGHNT, CDR2 YENEEA. The CDR3 consists of 16 residues. V lost 5 bases, J lost 6 bases, and 21 bases lay in between.

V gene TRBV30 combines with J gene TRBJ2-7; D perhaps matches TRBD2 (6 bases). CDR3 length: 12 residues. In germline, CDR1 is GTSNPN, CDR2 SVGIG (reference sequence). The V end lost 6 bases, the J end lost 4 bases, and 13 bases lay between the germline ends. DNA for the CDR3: TGTGCCTGTAAAAGAGGGACTTACGAGCAGTACTTC. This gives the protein CACKRGTYEQYF. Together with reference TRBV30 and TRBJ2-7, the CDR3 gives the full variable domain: SQTIHQWPATLVQPVGSPLSLECTVEGTSNPNLYWYRQAAGRGLQLLFYSVGIGQISSEVPQNLSASRPQDRQFILSSKKLLLSDSGFYLCACKRGTYEQYFGPGTRLTVT.

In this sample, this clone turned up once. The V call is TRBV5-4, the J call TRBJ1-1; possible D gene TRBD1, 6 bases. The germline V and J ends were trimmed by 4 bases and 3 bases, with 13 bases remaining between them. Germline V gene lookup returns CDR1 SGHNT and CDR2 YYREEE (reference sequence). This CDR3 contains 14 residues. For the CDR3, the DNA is TGTGCCAGCAGCCGTGAAAACAGGGACACTGAAGCTTTCTTT. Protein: CASSRENRDTEAFF.

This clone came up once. CDR3 DNA: TGTGCCAGCAGCCCGCTTGCAACTAGCGGGTTGGCCAAAAACATTCAGTACTTC. Its translation is CASSPLATSGLAKNIQYF. The chain employs TRBV7-9 and TRBJ2-4, with 9 bases matching TRBD2. The germline gives CDR1 SEHNR, CDR2 FQNEAQ (reference sequence). The trim removed 5 bases at V and 1 base at J, leaving 12 bases unmatched. CDR3 size: 18 residues.

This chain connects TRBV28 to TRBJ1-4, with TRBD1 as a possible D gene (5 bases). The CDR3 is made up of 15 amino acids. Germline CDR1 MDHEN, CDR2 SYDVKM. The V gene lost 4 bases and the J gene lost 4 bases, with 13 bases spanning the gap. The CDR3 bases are TGTGCCAGCAGTTCAGGGTCTTTCCGTAATGAAAAACTGTTTTTT. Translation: CASSSGSFRNEKLFF.

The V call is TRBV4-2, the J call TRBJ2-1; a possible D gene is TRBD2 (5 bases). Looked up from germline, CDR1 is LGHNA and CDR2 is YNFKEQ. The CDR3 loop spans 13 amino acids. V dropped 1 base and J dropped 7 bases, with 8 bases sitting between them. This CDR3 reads CASSQGTGNEQFF. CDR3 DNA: TGTGCCAGCAGCCAAGGCACGGGAAATGAGCAGTTCTTC.

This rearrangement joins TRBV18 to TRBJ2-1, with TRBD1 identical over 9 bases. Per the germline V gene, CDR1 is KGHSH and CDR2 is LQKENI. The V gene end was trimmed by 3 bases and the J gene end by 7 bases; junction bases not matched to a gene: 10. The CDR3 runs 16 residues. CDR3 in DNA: TGTGCCAGCTCACCTAACTTCGGGACAGGGATAAATGAGCAGTTCTTC. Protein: CASSPNFGTGINEQFF.

CDR3 nucleotides: TGTGCCAGTAGTATTACAGGGACAGATTATCAGCCCCAGCATTTT. Protein: CASSITGTDYQPQHF. This chain joins TRBV19 and TRBJ1-5, with 7 bases fitting TRBD1. CDR1 is LNHDA and CDR2 is SQIVND in the germline V gene (reference sequence). This CDR3 has 15 amino acids. After removal of 3 bases from V and 5 bases from J, the junction contained 7 bases not matched to a gene.

The CDR3 nucleotides are TGCAGTGCTCCTGGGAGAACTGAAGCTTTCTTT. Translated: CSAPGRTEAFF. The chain combines TRBV20-1 with TRBJ1-1, with unresolved D. Germline V lookup: CDR1 DFQATT, CDR2 SNEGSKA (reference sequence). CDR3 length: 11 amino acids. V dropped 5 bases and J dropped 5 bases, with 9 bases sitting between them.